The 19 T cell receptor beta chains reported below all come from one sample, sequenced in a study of spatial heterogeneity in lung cancer. TCRdb re-called the 5' RACE reads with MiXCR, one entry per CDR3 protein. The table includes tens of thousands of distinct CDR3 sequences, about 7.2% detected once. Time point given: sample taken at primary tumor resection. The sequencing here drew on PBMCs, taken at surgery. These receptors were collected from a female donor with early-stage non-small cell lung cancer.

The rearrangement uses TRBV9 and TRBJ2-5; D gene unclear. The CDR3 runs 14 residues. CDR1 and CDR2 (germline): SGDLS, YYNGEE. V shed 0 bases and J shed 1 base, with 7 bases lying between them. The CDR3 loop reads CASSVGQSQETQYF. The CDR3 bases are TGTGCCAGCAGCGTAGGTCAGTCCCAAGAGACCCAGTACTTC. Combining the CDR3 with reference TRBV9 and TRBJ2-5 gives the whole variable domain DSGVTQTPKHLITATGQRVTLRCSPRSGDLSVYWYQQSLDQGLQFLIQYYNGEERAKGNILERFSAQQFPDLHSELNLSSLELGDSALYFCASSVGQSQETQYFGPGTRLLVL.

This clonotype was counted only a few times. The DNA for the CDR3 is TGTGCCAGCAGCTTACGGCCGGGGGGGCCTGGGGAGCTGTTTTTT. Translated, it gives CASSLRPGGPGELFF. The chain is built from TRBV11-2 and TRBJ2-2; 8 nucleotides line up with TRBD2. The CDR3 length is 15 residues. The germline V gene has CDR1 SGHAT and CDR2 FQNNGV. V was pared by 2 bases and J by 8 bases, with 7 bases of the junction left unmatched.

V gene TRBV4-3 combines with J gene TRBJ1-5, with no clear D. Germline CDR1 LGHNA, CDR2 YSLEER. V was clipped by 0 bases and J by 3 bases, with 9 bases between them. This CDR3 spans 15 amino acids. The CDR3 here is CASSQEDGPNQPQHF. The CDR3 nucleotides read TGCGCCAGCAGCCAAGAGGATGGCCCCAATCAGCCCCAGCATTTT.

This clonotype has just a few counts. The genes are TRBV29-1 and TRBJ2-3, with unresolved D. The germline V gene encodes CDR1 SQVTM and CDR2 ANQGSEA. Trimming removed 6 bases from V and 4 bases from J, with 23 bases in between. The length of the CDR3 is 16 residues. The CDR3 loop is CSVSRAGPYSADTQYF. The DNA of the CDR3 is TGCAGCGTCTCCCGGGCAGGCCCTTACTCGGCAGATACGCAGTATTTT.

This clonotype was counted ten times or more. The rearrangement uses TRBV5-4 and TRBJ2-6; D gene unclear. Germline V gene sequence: CDR1 SGHNT, CDR2 YYREEE (reference sequence). Trimming took 0 bases from V and 2 from J, leaving 6 bases between them. The CDR3 consists of 15 residues. The CDR3 bases are TGTGCCAGCAGCTTGGGGGTCCCTGGGGCCAACGTCCTGACTTTC. Amino acids: CASSLGVPGANVLTF.

This rearrangement joins TRBV5-1 to TRBJ2-1; D is perhaps TRBD1 or TRBD2 (5 bases each). The CDR3 is 15 amino acids. V lost 0 bases and J 4 bases, leaving 11 bases between the germline ends. Germline V gene sequence: CDR1 SGHRS, CDR2 YFSETQ. The CDR3 bases are TGCGCCAGCAGCTTGGCCCCAGGGAGATACAATGAGCAGTTCTTC. This encodes CASSLAPGRYNEQFF.

The J gene is TRBJ2-7, the V gene TRBV20-1; 7 bases align to TRBD2. There are 14 residues in the CDR3. The J segment lost 3 bases and the V segment lost 4 bases, leaving 9 bases of the junction unmatched. The germline gives CDR1 DFQATT, CDR2 SNEGSKA (reference sequence). CDR3 amino acids: CSATKSGGLYEQYF. As DNA, the CDR3 is TGCAGTGCTACAAAATCGGGGGGACTCTACGAGCAGTACTTC.

This clonotype appeared many times. The chain employs TRBV9 and TRBJ2-3; tentatively, D is TRBD1 or TRBD2 (5 bases each). Germline V lookup: CDR1 SGDLS, CDR2 YYNGEE. With 4 bases removed from V and 5 bases from J, the gap between germline ends came to 14 bases. The CDR3 consists of 14 residues. CDR3 amino acids: CASSPWGSGDTQYF. The CDR3 DNA reads TGTGCCAGCAGCCCGTGGGGGTCGGGAGATACGCAGTATTTT. Using reference TRBV9 and TRBJ2-3 for the parts outside the CDR3, the full variable domain is DSGVTQTPKHLITATGQRVTLRCSPRSGDLSVYWYQQSLDQGLQFLIQYYNGEERAKGNILERFSAQQFPDLHSELNLSSLELGDSALYFCASSPWGSGDTQYFGPGTRLTVL.

By its share, this clonotype is medium-sized. The genes are TRBV20-1 and TRBJ1-5, with a possible D match to TRBD1 (5 bases). Germline V gives CDR1 DFQATT, CDR2 SNEGSKA (reference sequence). V gave up 3 bases and J gave up 3 bases, with 9 bases separating them. This CDR3 has 13 amino acids. The CDR3, as DNA: TGCAGTGCTAGGCGGGACCTCAATCAGCCCCAGCATTTT. It codes for CSARRDLNQPQHF.

This clonotype was seen ten or more times. The CDR3 bases are TGTGCCAGCAGTGAAGGAACAGATAACTATGGCTACACCTTC. Translation gives CASSEGTDNYGYTF. The chain couples TRBV6-1 to TRBJ1-2, with D unclear. The germline V gene encodes CDR1 MNHNS and CDR2 SASEGT. The germline V and J ends were trimmed by 1 base and 1 base, with 7 bases remaining between them. This CDR3 has 14 amino acids.

The rearrangement joins TRBV9 to TRBJ1-6, with a possible D match to TRBD1 (5 bases). CDR1 SGDLS and CDR2 YYNGEE come from the germline V gene. CDR3 size: 14 residues. The V end lost 0 bases, the J end lost 11 bases, and 12 bases lay between the germline ends. This CDR3 reads CASSVDQGTTPLHF. The CDR3 DNA follows: TGTGCCAGCAGCGTAGATCAGGGTACGACACCCCTCCACTTT.

This chain links TRBV20-1 with TRBJ2-7, with D hard to call. The CDR3 runs to 15 residues. Between the trimmed V and J ends, which lost 0 bases and 5 bases, there was a span of 17 bases. Germline V gives CDR1 DFQATT, CDR2 SNEGSKA (reference sequence). CDR3 bases: TGCAGTGCTAGAGATTCCTTAGTGAGAGTAGACGAGCAGTACTTC. It specifies CSARDSLVRVDEQYF.

This clonotype has only a few counts. The rearrangement joins TRBV4-1 to TRBJ2-1; D unclear. The CDR3 sequence is 14 residues long. Trimming removed 3 bases from V and 6 bases from J, with 12 bases in between. Per the germline V gene, CDR1 is MGHRA and CDR2 is YSYEKL. The CDR3 DNA reads as TGCGCCAGCAGCCATCTAGGGCGAAGCAATGAGCAGTTCTTC. This encodes CASSHLGRSNEQFF.

This clonotype was seen repeatedly, ten times or more. This chain links TRBV3-1 with TRBJ2-1; 12 bases are a match to TRBD2. CDR3 length: 15 residues. The germline V gene encodes CDR1 LGHDT and CDR2 YNNKEL (reference sequence). V trimming: 6 bases; J trimming: 4 bases; junction bases outside the gene matches: 4. The CDR3 nucleotides are TGTGCCAGCAGTTATACTAGCGGGAGGTACAATGAGCAGTTCTTC. Translating gives CASSYTSGRYNEQFF.

There are many counts of this clonotype. The chain recombines TRBV30 with TRBJ2-7; D remains unclear. Trimming left V 7 bases short and J 3 bases short, with 13 bases between. In germline, CDR1 is GTSNPN, CDR2 SVGIG (reference sequence). The CDR3 is 12 amino acids. The CDR3 region is CALSEELYEQYF. The CDR3 bases are TGTGCCTTGAGCGAAGAACTCTACGAGCAGTACTTC.

This clonotype appeared a few times. The CDR3 here is CASSPIGPPYEQYF. CDR3 coding DNA: TGTGCCAGCTCACCAATCGGCCCTCCTTACGAGCAGTACTTC. The chain links TRBV18 to TRBJ2-7; D is unclear. Per the germline V gene, CDR1 is KGHSH and CDR2 is LQKENI. V gave up 2 bases and J gave up 4 bases, with 12 bases separating them. This CDR3 is 14 amino acids long.

The table lists this clonotype with many counts. This chain links TRBV7-2 with TRBJ1-2, with 8 bases lining up with TRBD1. Germline V gene data show CDR1 as SGHTA and CDR2 as FQGNSA. J lost 7 bases, V lost 1 base, and 5 bases had no gene match. The CDR3 extends over 14 amino acids. The CDR3 bases are TGTGCCAGCAGCTTAGTCAGCAGGGGGCTTGGCTACACCTTC. Amino acid sequence: CASSLVSRGLGYTF.

The chain recombines TRBV7-9 with TRBJ2-2, with 8 bases lining up with TRBD1. CDR1 and CDR2 from the germline V gene are SEHNR and FQNEAQ (reference sequence). J lost 2 bases, V lost 5 bases, and 7 bases had no gene match. CDR3 length: 16 residues. The CDR3 DNA is TGTGCCAGCAGCCCCCCGACAGGGGATAACACCGGGGAGCTGTTTTTT. The encoded protein is CASSPPTGDNTGELFF.

In its sample, this clonotype was seen a few times. The rearrangement joins TRBV7-9 to TRBJ1-2; D is uncertain. The CDR3 has 13 residues. V shed 1 base and J shed 4 bases, with 7 bases lying between them. Germline V gives CDR1 SEHNR, CDR2 FQNEAQ (reference sequence). CDR3 loop: CASSLGGSYGYTF. The CDR3 DNA is TGTGCCAGCAGCTTAGGTGGCAGCTATGGCTACACCTTC.